The 29 T cell receptor beta chains below come from one sample, sequenced in a study of Graves' ophthalmopathy and Graves' hyperthyroidism. CDR3 regions of TCR beta were amplified from RNA transcripts. A first-round RT-PCR used HTBI primers, followed by a second-round multiplex PCR. TCRdb ran MiXCR on the multiplex PCR reads and lists one entry per CDR3 protein. The data hold about 700,000 distinct CDR3 sequences, with more than 40% observed a single time. The sequenced sample was peripheral blood. Receptor source: an adult man with Graves' ophthalmopathy.

This clonotype showed up just a few times. CDR3 region: CASSQVATGNQPQHF. The CDR3 DNA is TGCGCCAGCAGCCAAGTAGCCACAGGGAACCAGCCCCAGCATTTT. The rearrangement uses TRBV4-3 and TRBJ1-5; a possible D gene is TRBD1 (6 bases). The CDR3 consists of 15 residues. V lost 1 base, J lost 7 bases, and 14 bases lay in between. The germline gives CDR1 LGHNA, CDR2 YSLEER.

This clonotype showed up just a few times. This chain connects TRBV12-3 or TRBV12-4 to TRBJ2-5; unclear D gene. Trimming stripped 6 bases from V and 2 bases from J, with 19 bases between. CDR3 length equals 16 residues. Here the CDR3 reads CASSPLPPGLQETQYF. The CDR3 DNA reads TGTGCCAGCAGCCCTCTGCCACCAGGATTACAAGAGACCCAGTACTTC.

This clonotype was counted ten times or more. The CDR3: CASLWTGGYGYTF. CDR3 coding DNA: TGTGCTAGCCTTTGGACAGGAGGTTATGGCTACACCTTC. The rearrangement joins TRBV12-3 or TRBV12-4 to TRBJ1-2; 7 nucleotides align to TRBD1. CDR3 length: 13 amino acids.

CDR3 protein: CSVATGQETQYF. CDR3 in DNA: TGCAGCGTAGCGACAGGTCAAGAGACCCAGTACTTC. V is TRBV29-1 and J is TRBJ2-5; the D gene is possibly TRBD1 (6 bases). The CDR3 runs to 12 residues. V dropped 6 bases and J dropped 2 bases, with 10 bases sitting between them. Germline CDR1 reads SQVTM; CDR2 reads ANQGSEA.

This clonotype was observed many times. CDR3 sequence (DNA): TGTGCCAGCAGCCGGGACAGGGTAAAGGACTACACCTTC. This encodes CASSRDRVKDYTF. This chain connects TRBV12-3 or TRBV12-4 to TRBJ1-2; 9 bases are shared with TRBD1. Losses at the gene ends were 6 bases for V and 10 bases for J; bases not matched to a gene: 9. The CDR3 runs 13 residues.

V gene TRBV7-7 combines with J gene TRBJ2-7; D may be TRBD1 (6 bases). Per the germline V gene, CDR1 is SSHAT and CDR2 is FNYEAQ (reference sequence). The CDR3 consists of 14 residues. V was trimmed by 5 bases and J by 3 bases, leaving 14 bases between them. CDR3 protein: CASSPGQIGYEQYF. In nucleotides, the CDR3 is TGTGCCAGCAGCCCGGGACAAATAGGCTACGAGCAGTACTTC. The whole variable domain, remainder taken from reference TRBV7-7 and TRBJ2-7, is GAGVSQSPRYKVTKRGQDVTLRCDPISSHATLYWYQQALGQGPEFLTYFNYEAQPDKSGLPSDRFSAERPEGSISTLTIQRTEQRDSAMYRCASSPGQIGYEQYFGPGTRLTVT.

The CDR3 nucleotides are TGTGCCAGTAGTATCGGACGGGCCAGTAACTATGGCTACACCTTC. Amino acid sequence: CASSIGRASNYGYTF. The chain has TRBV19 and TRBJ1-2, with D hard to call. CDR1 and CDR2 (germline): LNHDA, SQIVND (reference sequence). The CDR3 spans 15 residues. Trimming stripped 3 bases from V and 1 base from J, with 12 bases between.

V and J are TRBV5-1 and TRBJ2-7; 9 nucleotides match TRBD2. With V trimmed by 2 bases and J by 0 bases, 9 bases remained unmatched. Germline CDR1 reads SGHRS; CDR2 reads YFSETQ. CDR3 size: 17 residues. The CDR3 protein is CASSFPSGASNSYEQYF. The CDR3 DNA is TGCGCCAGCAGCTTCCCTAGCGGGGCCTCAAACTCCTACGAGCAGTACTTC.

This clonotype occurred many times. V usage is TRBV12-3 or TRBV12-4 and J usage is TRBJ1-3; D is ambiguous. The CDR3 length is 12 residues. The ends were cut back, 6 bases at V and 4 bases at J, with 7 bases in the middle. Here the CDR3 reads CASRTVGNTIYF. For the CDR3, the DNA is TGTGCCAGCAGAACAGTAGGAAACACCATATATTTT.

The chain employs TRBV25-1 and TRBJ1-3; the D is unclear. V lost 8 bases and J lost 8, with 10 bases in between. Looked up from germline, CDR1 is MGHDK and CDR2 is SYGVNS. CDR3 length: 11 residues. The CDR3 loop is CASGWTDTIYF. Written as DNA, the CDR3 is TGTGCCAGCGGGTGGACGGACACCATATATTTT.

The genes are TRBV4-1 and TRBJ2-7; weak D call: TRBD1 (6 bases). V lost 2 bases and J lost 0, with 11 bases in between. CDR1 is MGHRA and CDR2 is YSYEKL in the germline V gene. The CDR3 length is 15 residues. CDR3 nucleotides: TGCGCCAGCAGCCAACAGGGGTTTAGCTCCTACGAGCAGTACTTC. Its translation is CASSQQGFSSYEQYF.

This clonotype showed up many times. The V and J genes are TRBV20-1 and TRBJ1-3; no clear D. Trimming left V 1 base short and J 0 bases short, with 7 bases between. Germline CDR1 reads DFQATT; CDR2 reads SNEGSKA (reference sequence). The CDR3 totals 14 residues. CDR3 DNA sequence: TGCAGTGCTAGAGCCGGTCTCTCTGGAAACACCATATATTTT. Its translation: CSARAGLSGNTIYF.

The chain has TRBV7-9 and TRBJ2-7; 10 nucleotides align to TRBD1. The CDR3 is made up of 14 amino acids. V shed 5 bases and J 5 bases; nucleotides not matched to a gene: 6. CDR1 and CDR2 (germline): SEHNR, FQNEAQ (reference sequence). The CDR3 nucleotides are TGTGCCAGCAGCGTCCGGGACAGGGGAAACGAGCAGTACTTC. Protein product: CASSVRDRGNEQYF.

Worth noting for this clonotype: Possible read error: a much larger clone is one base away. The J gene is TRBJ2-7, the V gene TRBV9, with a possible D match to TRBD1 (5 bases). CDR1 is SGDLS, CDR2 YYNGEE, per germline. The CDR3 loop spans 14 amino acids. CDR3 sequence reads: CAGSLFYRNYEQYF. The CDR3 DNA follows: TGTGCCGGCAGCTTATTCTACAGGAACTACGAGCAGTACTTC.

This clonotype was picked up many times. The chain employs TRBV9 and TRBJ2-5, with D perhaps TRBD1 (6 bases). Germline V CDR1 and CDR2: SGDLS, YYNGEE. V was clipped by 2 bases and J by 2 bases, with 10 bases between them. The CDR3 covers 14 residues. CDR3 loop: CASSVGTQQETQYF. The CDR3 DNA sequence: TGTGCCAGCAGCGTCGGGACACAACAAGAGACCCAGTACTTC.

Concerning this clonotype: An end of the junction does not agree with germline; a read error may underlie this. The chain uses TRBV29-1 and TRBJ2-7, with D perhaps TRBD1 or TRBD2 (5 bases each). The CDR3 covers 8 residues. CDR1 SQVTM and CDR2 ANQGSEA come from the germline V gene. In DNA form, the CDR3 reads TGCAGCGACGGGACGCAGGGCTTC. Translation gives CSDGTQGF.

The table lists this clonotype with many counts. The chain is built from TRBV25-1 and TRBJ2-2; a weak D match, TRBD1 (5 bases). Germline CDR1 is MGHDK and CDR2 is SYGVNS. The V end lost 6 bases, the J end lost 7 bases, and 9 bases lay between the germline ends. This CDR3 has 12 residues. CDR3 region: CASSATVGELFF. CDR3 sequence (DNA): TGTGCCAGCAGCGCGACAGTCGGGGAGCTGTTTTTT.

This clonotype was found many times. This rearrangement joins TRBV19 to TRBJ2-2; D gene ambiguous. This CDR3 has 13 residues. The ends were cut back, 5 bases at V and 3 bases at J, with 7 bases in the middle. CDR1 and CDR2 (germline): LNHDA, SQIVND (reference sequence). CDR3 sequence reads: CASSARHTGELFF. The DNA of the CDR3 is TGTGCCAGTAGTGCCAGGCACACCGGGGAGCTGTTTTTT.

This rearrangement joins TRBV7-8 to TRBJ2-5; TRBD2 agrees at 14 bases. V trimming: 6 bases; J trimming: 5 bases; junction bases outside the gene matches: 11. Germline loops: CDR1 SGHVS, CDR2 FQNEAQ. The CDR3 extends over 17 amino acids. CDR3 in amino acids: CASRSLRTSGGTETQYF. For the CDR3, the DNA is TGTGCCAGCAGATCCCTCCGGACTAGCGGGGGGACGGAGACCCAGTACTTC.

Ten or more counts support this clonotype. The V call is TRBV9, the J call TRBJ2-6; 7 bases map to TRBD2. V lost 4 bases and J lost 0; bases outside the gene matches: 1. The germline gives CDR1 SGDLS, CDR2 YYNGEE. This CDR3 is 15 amino acids long. CDR3 sequence reads: CASSPGGSGANVLTF. In DNA form, the CDR3 reads TGTGCCAGCAGCCCGGGGGGCTCTGGGGCCAACGTCCTGACTTTC. The entire variable domain, with the rest obtained from reference TRBV9 and TRBJ2-6, is as follows: DSGVTQTPKHLITATGQRVTLRCSPRSGDLSVYWYQQSLDQGLQFLIQYYNGEERAKGNILERFSAQQFPDLHSELNLSSLELGDSALYFCASSPGGSGANVLTFGAGSRLTVL.

This clonotype was counted once. The gene calls are TRBV10-2 and TRBJ2-7; no definite D call. The CDR3 contains 14 residues. V shed 0 bases and J shed 2 bases, with 8 bases lying between them. Germline-derived CDR1 and CDR2 are WSHSY and SAAADI. This chain's CDR3 is CASSESDVTYEQYF. CDR3 sequence (DNA): TGCGCCAGCAGTGAGTCGGACGTCACCTACGAGCAGTACTTC.

The chain joins TRBV6-1 to TRBJ1-1; a possible D gene is TRBD1 (5 bases). The V and J ends lost 5 bases and 4 bases respectively, with 20 bases between them. Per the germline V gene, CDR1 is MNHNS and CDR2 is SASEGT. The CDR3 is made up of 16 amino acids. CDR3 protein: CASSQHSGAAGTEAFF. The CDR3 DNA is TGTGCCAGCAGTCAACATTCCGGGGCCGCGGGCACTGAAGCTTTCTTT.

This clonotype showed up many times. The J gene is TRBJ1-1, the V gene TRBV20-1; unclear D gene. CDR3 length: 13 amino acids. V shed 4 bases and J shed 7 bases, with 16 bases lying between them. Germline-derived CDR1 and CDR2 are DFQATT and SNEGSKA (reference sequence). The DNA of the CDR3 is TGCAGTGCTATTAGAGTACAAGGTGGTGAAGCTTTCTTT. As protein: CSAIRVQGGEAFF.

J is TRBJ2-2 and V is TRBV29-1, with a tentative D call TRBD1 (6 bases). Germline-derived CDR1 and CDR2 are SQVTM and ANQGSEA. V lost 6 bases and J lost 5, with 10 bases in between. The CDR3 contains 12 residues. CDR3 DNA: TGCAGCGTAGAGGGGGTAACCGGGGAGCTGTTTTTT. Protein product: CSVEGVTGELFF.

Turning to this clonotype: One junction end disagrees with the germline gene, perhaps due to a read error. The chain links TRBV10-2 to TRBJ1-3; D remains unclear. Germline lookup yields CDR1 WSHSY and CDR2 SAAADI. The CDR3 is 14 amino acids. The CDR3 DNA is TGTGCCAGCAGTTTTGGAAGGGAAGGAAACACCATATATTTT. It is translated as CASSFGREGNTIYF.

In its sample, this clonotype was seen many times. The CDR3 loop reads CASSIMARAYEQYF. CDR3 sequence (DNA): TGTGCCAGTAGTATTATGGCTCGCGCCTACGAGCAGTACTTC. V gene TRBV19 combines with J gene TRBJ2-7; no clear D gene. The CDR3 loop spans 14 amino acids. Germline loops: CDR1 LNHDA, CDR2 SQIVND (reference sequence). The V gene lost 3 bases and the J gene lost 2 bases, with 11 bases spanning the gap.

Worth noting for this clonotype: A read error may produce the germline difference seen at one junction end. V usage is TRBV25-1 and J usage is TRBJ1-3, with 12 bases identical to TRBD1. Germline V gene data show CDR1 as MGHDK and CDR2 as SYGVNS. The CDR3 contains 18 residues. CDR3 DNA: TGCGCCAGCAGACCCGGGACAGGGGGCCTTTTGGCTGGAAACACCATATATTTT. This codes for CASRPGTGGLLAGNTIYF.

The chain combines TRBV29-1 with TRBJ1-1; D perhaps matches TRBD1 (6 bases). CDR1 is SQVTM and CDR2 is ANQGSEA in the germline V gene. The CDR3 is made up of 12 amino acids. Trimming took 7 bases from V and 4 from J, leaving 13 bases between them. CDR3 nucleotide sequence: TGCAGCGGTGGGGGGGGGGCCACTGAAGCTTTCTTT. It translates to CSGGGGATEAFF.

The rearrangement joins TRBV4-1 to TRBJ1-3, with 7 bases that match TRBD1. V lost 4 bases to trimming and J lost 4 bases; unmatched junction nucleotides: 13. In germline, CDR1 is MGHRA, CDR2 YSYEKL. CDR3 size: 17 residues. In nucleotides, the CDR3 is TGCGCCAGCAGCCTACTCCCGGACAGGAGGCAAGGAAACACCATATATTTT. Translation: CASSLLPDRRQGNTIYF.